This T cell receptor (beta chain) appears in the sequencing data of a study of shared clonotypes between healthy human individuals (dated by TCRdb to 2020 to 2022). Describing the broader study: The cohort comprised two women and a few men aged 18 to 49 years. For each donor, CD4 naive and CD4 memory were each run on three plates, CD8 naive on two plates, and CD8 memory on one plate. To estimate repertoire size and how much clonotypes are shared between individuals, the study performed deep sequencing of blood TCR repertoires from 4 to 6 healthy adults. Different laboratories and diverse techniques were used to prepare libraries and sequence TCR repertoires, to increase sequencing depth and limit assay-specific biases. Between about 0.94 and 10 billion PBMCs per donor were obtained by leukapheresis. Study-level results and caveats: Even with the large sequencing depth, rarefaction of the sorted-subset datasets indicated that sequencing was incomplete. Naive subsets generally had larger estimated clonotype richness than memory subsets. Compared with non-shared clonotypes, clonotypes shared by all four sorted-subset donors had higher generation probabilities. About 5% of naive CD4, 3.5% of naive CD8, approximately 2.2% of memory CD4, and 0.35% to 0.4% of memory CD8 clonotypes were shared across several donors. Sampling was restricted to blood, and TCR repertoires in tissue are likely to differ from TCR repertoires in blood. Pairwise subsampling led to the expectation that sequencing depth would affect the degree of clonotype sharing among donors. Because the study included a small number of donors, the genetic and exposure-history diversity represented was limited.

The donors were healthy, HIV-negative adults who had no recently reported acute infections or vaccinations. Only Caucasian adults living in Nashville, Tennessee, USA were represented among the donors. CD4+ T cells were enriched through magnetic negative selection, after which naive cells were positively selected on CD45RA and the remaining negative fraction served as the memory subset. Blood was collected by leukapheresis, and PBMCs were isolated by Ficoll-Histopaque density gradient centrifugation and then cryopreserved in liquid nitrogen vapor phase. Analytical flow cytometry was used to check the purity and quantity of each magnetically sorted T cell population. Each sorted fraction had its genomic DNA isolated and then quantified by UV absorbance on a Nanodrop 2000c. Using the deep immunoSEQ assay, TCR CDR3 regions were amplified from genomic DNA by multiplex PCR. Genomic DNA extracted from each cell subset was distributed evenly over all wells of several immunoSEQ 96-well plates, and each plate served as one replicate. Each replicate PCR for sorted subsets received about 200 ng genomic DNA, equal to tens of thousands of T cell genomes. The purified libraries were quantified using a Qubit 3.0 fluorometer, sized with a Bioanalyzer 2100, and then quantified again using the KAPA Library Quantification kit. A separate single-read 150-cycle Illumina NextSeq 550 flow cell was used to sequence each immunoSEQ 96-well plate. The authors' analysis ran thus. Because the immunoSEQ output included only junctional sequences and no quality scores, the filtering could not be the same as the filtering used for full-length reads. To assign V/J genes and CDR3, sequences were annotated using PyIR, a Python wrapper for IgBLAST v1.9, with IMGT germline references. Reads were removed for weak V/J assignments (E-value above 1e-6), missing CDR3, stop codons, out-of-frame junctions, or ambiguous translated residues. V3J clonotypes were defined by identical inferred V gene, J gene, and CDR3 amino acid sequence. To compute the percentage overlap between repertoires, the number of shared unique clonotypes was divided by the size of the smaller repertoire. RTK rarefaction, the Chao1 estimator, and Recon v2.1 estimates of unobserved clonotypes were used to assess repertoire richness. For all TCRbeta clonotypes obtained by the gDNA method from four donors, generation probabilities were computed with OLGA. In its TCRdb copy, this immuneACCESS table keeps in-frame sequences only and misses some clones. Where compared with another copy, unresolved V genes explain less than half of these, and the others have no known cause. The DNA gave D and trimming, while V, J and clone size come from that table. This sample holds 2 million to 2.5 million clones; about 95% were observed only once. About 0.13% of the sample rests with the top ten.

For this clone: Its antigen remains unidentified. No much larger clone is present one base from it, and per-base qualities are unavailable.

Cut back by 0 bases and 1 base, the V and J ends lie 6 bases apart. The CDR3 contains 15 residues, cysteine and phenylalanine counted. Left in the record is the CDR3 DNA by itself, 45 bases read in frame from the first base. CDR1 SGHAT and CDR2 FQDESV are derived from the germline V gene (reference sequence). Source material: naive CD4+ T cells sorted from blood. What this sample's cell subset or site label stands for: CD45RA+ positively selected. The V and J segments used are TRBV11-1 and TRBJ2-2, with the D segment identity uncertain. This sequence was found in a man between 18 and 29 years old in good health. The CDR3: CASSLAGKNTGELFF. In nucleotide form, the sequence is TGTGCCAGCAGCTTAGCGGGGAAGAACACCGGGGAGCTGTTTTTT.